The 11 T cell receptor beta chains given below trace back to one sample, sequenced in a study of cytomegalovirus exposure and HLA in healthy donors. The study ran its PCR with 60 Vbeta and 13 Jbeta primers. The table came from immunoSEQ multiplex PCR; TCRdb's copy has only in-frame clones and leaves some out. The table records 130,000 or so clones, about 66% of them present only once. Sequences were obtained from PBMCs. These receptors were taken from a male donor in good health and CMV-seronegative.

This clone has more than one count but fewer than ten. The chain joins TRBV7-8 to TRBJ2-2, with a possible D match to TRBD2 (6 bases). Trimming stripped 5 bases from V and 3 bases from J, with 13 bases between. The CDR3 covers 15 residues. Germline CDR1 is SGHVS and CDR2 is FQNEAQ. As DNA, the CDR3 is TGTGCCAGCAGCACTAGACTAGTAGACACCGGGGAGCTGTTTTTT. It encodes CASSTRLVDTGELFF.

The chain recombines TRBV6-1 with TRBJ1-5; TRBD1 might be the D (5 bases). Per the germline V gene, CDR1 is MNHNS and CDR2 is SASEGT. This CDR3 has 13 amino acids. V was trimmed by 5 bases and J by 5 bases, leaving 10 bases between them. The CDR3 DNA follows: TGTGCCAGCAGTACCAGGGATCATCAGCCCCAGCATTTT. Protein: CASSTRDHQPQHF.

The chain joins TRBV15 to TRBJ2-5; tentatively, D is TRBD2 (5 bases). V dropped 0 bases and J dropped 6 bases, with 14 bases sitting between them. Germline CDR1 is LNHNV and CDR2 is YYDKDF (reference sequence). The CDR3 covers 15 residues. CDR3 residues: CATSRDLEGAKTQYF. The CDR3 nucleotides are TGTGCCACCAGCAGAGATCTCGAGGGCGCGAAGACCCAGTACTTC.

This chain links TRBV2 with TRBJ2-3; D might be TRBD1 (6 bases). The CDR3 covers 15 residues. Trimming left V 4 bases short and J 3 bases short, with 14 bases between. Germline assignment: CDR1 SNHLY and CDR2 FYNNEI. CDR3 nucleotide sequence: TGTGCCAGCAGTGCTTACAGGGTCGGGACAGATACGCAGTATTTT. As protein: CASSAYRVGTDTQYF. The variable domain in full, completed from reference TRBV2 and TRBJ2-3, reads EPEVTQTPSHQVTQMGQEVILRCVPISNHLYFYWYRQILGQKVEFLVSFYNNEISEKSEIFDDQFSVERPDGSNFTLKIRSTKLEDSAMYFCASSAYRVGTDTQYFGPGTRLTVL.

CDR3 coding DNA: TGTGCCAGCAGGAGGACAGCACTCTCTAACTATGGCTACACCTTC. Encoded protein: CASRRTALSNYGYTF. The rearrangement joins TRBV2 to TRBJ1-2; possibly TRBD1 for D (6 bases). Germline-derived CDR1 and CDR2 are SNHLY and FYNNEI. The CDR3 has 15 residues. The V gene lost 6 bases and the J gene lost 0 bases, with 14 bases spanning the gap.

This clone was seen more than once but under ten times. At one boundary the junction diverges from the germline segment, which might be a read error. The rearrangement uses TRBV7-9 and TRBJ1-5; D is perhaps TRBD1 (6 bases). CDR1 is SEHNR and CDR2 is FQNEAQ in the germline V gene (reference sequence). CDR3 length equals 19 residues. In DNA, the CDR3 is TGTTCCAGCAGCTTATCCCCCCAGGGGACCAAATATAGCAATCAGCCCCAGCATTTT. The encoded protein is CSSSLSPQGTKYSNQPQHF.

This rearrangement joins TRBV27 to TRBJ2-2, with D maybe TRBD2 (6 bases). The CDR3 is 12 amino acids. Germline V gene data show CDR1 as MNHEY and CDR2 as SMNVEV (reference sequence). Trimming took off 8 bases at V and 6 bases at J, with 10 bases between the two ends. CDR3 nucleotide sequence: TGTGCCAGCTCCCGGGGGTCCGGGGAGCTGTTTTTT. The encoded protein is CASSRGSGELFF.

The chain recombines TRBV18 with TRBJ1-5; D unresolved. V shed 3 bases and J shed 3 bases, with 3 bases lying between them. Germline V gives CDR1 KGHSH, CDR2 LQKENI. CDR3 length: 12 amino acids. The CDR3 DNA sequence: TGTGCCAGCTCACCCTCCAATCAGCCCCAGCATTTT. Amino acids: CASSPSNQPQHF.

The chain carries TRBV19 and TRBJ2-3; D might be TRBD1 (5 bases). CDR1 and CDR2 from the germline V gene are LNHDA and SQIVND (reference sequence). V lost 5 bases and J lost 6, with 9 bases in between. The CDR3 runs to 12 residues. Written as DNA, the CDR3 is TGTGCCAGTAGTGGGGCTGTGGATACGCAGTATTTT. Residues: CASSGAVDTQYF.

V is TRBV9 and J is TRBJ2-4; 9 positions agree with TRBD1. Trimming at V came to 3 bases and at J to 4 bases, leaving 8 bases not matched to a gene. In germline, CDR1 is SGDLS, CDR2 YYNGEE. The CDR3 consists of 16 residues. CDR3 sequence reads: CASSALTGGGKNIQYF. DNA for the CDR3: TGTGCCAGCAGCGCACTGACAGGGGGAGGAAAAAACATTCAGTACTTC.

CDR3 loop: CASSLVGHEQFF. Written as DNA, the CDR3 is TGTGCCAGCAGTTTAGTTGGCCATGAGCAGTTCTTC. The chain recombines TRBV27 with TRBJ2-1; no clear D. V was clipped by 2 bases and J by 8 bases, with 7 bases between them. The CDR3 contains 12 residues. Per germline, CDR1 MNHEY and CDR2 SMNVEV (reference sequence).